Detailed here is one T cell receptor (beta chain). The antigen remains undetermined. These data are taken from a study of shared clonotypes between healthy human individuals. General observations from the study: Naive subsets generally had larger estimated richness than memory subsets.

Profiling relied on immunoSEQ multiplex PCR, and the TCRdb table lists in-frame clones only, not all of them. Altogether fewer than 400,000 clones are present, over 65% being singletons, with the ten largest covering 10%. This sequence originates from a man aged 25 to 40 in good health. The material sequenced was memory CD4+ T cells sorted from blood. Subset indicated: CD45RA-negative fraction.

The CDR3 region has the DNA TGTGCCAGCAGCATTAGGGGGGAGAATGAGCAGTTCTTC. The encoded protein is CASSIRGENEQFF. The genes are TRBV27 and TRBJ2-1; either TRBD1 or TRBD2 may supply D (6 bases each). From germline, CDR1 is MNHEY and CDR2 SMNVEV (reference sequence). V was cut by 6 bases and J by 7 bases, with 13 bases left in between. The CDR3 is 13 amino acids.